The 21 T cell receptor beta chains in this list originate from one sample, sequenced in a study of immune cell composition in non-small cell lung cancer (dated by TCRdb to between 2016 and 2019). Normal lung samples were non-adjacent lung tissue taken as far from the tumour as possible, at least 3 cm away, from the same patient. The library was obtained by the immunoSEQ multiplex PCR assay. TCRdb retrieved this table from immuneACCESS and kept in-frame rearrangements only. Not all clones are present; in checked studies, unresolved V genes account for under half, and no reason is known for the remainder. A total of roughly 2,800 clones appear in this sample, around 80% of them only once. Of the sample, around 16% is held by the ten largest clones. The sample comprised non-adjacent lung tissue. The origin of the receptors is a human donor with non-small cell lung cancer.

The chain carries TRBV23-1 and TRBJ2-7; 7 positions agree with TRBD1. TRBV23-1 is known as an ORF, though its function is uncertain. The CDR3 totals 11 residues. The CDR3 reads CASSRPIGTEV. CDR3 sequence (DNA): TGCGCCAGCAGTCGCCCGATCGGGACAGAGGTC.

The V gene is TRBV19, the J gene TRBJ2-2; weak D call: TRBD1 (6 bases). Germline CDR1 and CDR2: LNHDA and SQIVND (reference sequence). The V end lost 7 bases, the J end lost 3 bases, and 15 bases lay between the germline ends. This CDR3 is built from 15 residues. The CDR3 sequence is CASIKQGMDTGELFF. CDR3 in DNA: TGTGCCAGTATTAAACAGGGTATGGACACCGGGGAGCTGTTTTTT.

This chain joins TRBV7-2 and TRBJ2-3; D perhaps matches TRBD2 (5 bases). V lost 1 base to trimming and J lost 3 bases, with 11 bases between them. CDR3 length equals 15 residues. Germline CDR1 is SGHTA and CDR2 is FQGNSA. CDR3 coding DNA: TGTGCCAGCAGCTTAGAAGGGAGAAGGACAGATACGCAGTATTTT. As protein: CASSLEGRRTDTQYF.

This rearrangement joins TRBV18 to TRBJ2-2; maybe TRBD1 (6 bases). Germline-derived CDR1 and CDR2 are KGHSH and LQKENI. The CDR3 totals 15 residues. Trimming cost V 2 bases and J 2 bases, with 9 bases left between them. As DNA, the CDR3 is TGTGCCAGCTCACCATACAGGGAAAACACCGGGGAGCTGTTTTTT. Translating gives CASSPYRENTGELFF. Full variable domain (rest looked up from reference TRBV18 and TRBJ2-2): NAGVMQNPRHLVRRRGQEARLRCSPMKGHSHVYWYRQLPEEGLKFMVYLQKENIIDESGMPKERFSAEFPKEGPSILRIQQVVRGDSAAYFCASSPYRENTGELFFGEGSRLTVL.

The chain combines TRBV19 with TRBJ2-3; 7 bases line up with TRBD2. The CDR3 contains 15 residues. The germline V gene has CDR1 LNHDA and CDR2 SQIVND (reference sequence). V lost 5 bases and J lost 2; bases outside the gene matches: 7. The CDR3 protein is CASSLSAGTTDTQYF. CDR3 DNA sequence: TGTGCCAGTAGTCTTTCAGCGGGGACCACAGATACGCAGTATTTT.

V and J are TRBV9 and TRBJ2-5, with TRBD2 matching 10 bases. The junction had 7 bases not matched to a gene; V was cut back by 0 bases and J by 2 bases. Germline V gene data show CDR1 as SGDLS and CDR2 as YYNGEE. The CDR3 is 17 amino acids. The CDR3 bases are TGTGCCAGCAGCGTAGGGAGGACTAGCGGTATACAAGAGACCCAGTACTTC. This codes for CASSVGRTSGIQETQYF.

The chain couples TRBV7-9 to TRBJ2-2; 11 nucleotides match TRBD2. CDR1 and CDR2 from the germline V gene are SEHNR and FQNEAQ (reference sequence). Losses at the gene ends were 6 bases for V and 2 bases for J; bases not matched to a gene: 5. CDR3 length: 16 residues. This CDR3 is CASSRGLAVNTGELFF. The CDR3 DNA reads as TGTGCCAGCAGTCGGGGACTAGCGGTAAACACCGGGGAGCTGTTTTTT. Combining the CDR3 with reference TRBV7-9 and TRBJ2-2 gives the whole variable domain DTGVSQNPRHKITKRGQNVTFRCDPISEHNRLYWYRQTLGQGPEFLTYFQNEAQLEKSRLLSDRFSAERPKGSFSTLEIQRTEQGDSAMYLCASSRGLAVNTGELFFGEGSRLTVL.

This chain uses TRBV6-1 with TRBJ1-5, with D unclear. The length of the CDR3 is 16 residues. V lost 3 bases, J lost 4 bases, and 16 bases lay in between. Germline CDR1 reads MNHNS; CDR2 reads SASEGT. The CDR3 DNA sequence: TGTGCCAGCAGTGAGTCAAGGTCAGGATCGAATCAGCCCCAGCATTTT. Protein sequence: CASSESRSGSNQPQHF.

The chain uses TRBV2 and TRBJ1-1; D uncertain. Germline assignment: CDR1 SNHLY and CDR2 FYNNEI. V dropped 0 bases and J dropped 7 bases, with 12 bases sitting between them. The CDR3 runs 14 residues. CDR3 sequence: CASSEALIGLEAFF. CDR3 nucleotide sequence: TGTGCCAGCAGTGAAGCGCTTATTGGACTTGAAGCTTTCTTT.

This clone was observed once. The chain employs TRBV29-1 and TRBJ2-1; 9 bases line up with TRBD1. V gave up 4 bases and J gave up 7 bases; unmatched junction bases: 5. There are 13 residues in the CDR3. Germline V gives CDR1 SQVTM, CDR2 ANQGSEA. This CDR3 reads CSVGGQGINEQFF. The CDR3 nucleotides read TGCAGCGTTGGGGGACAGGGAATAAATGAGCAGTTCTTC.

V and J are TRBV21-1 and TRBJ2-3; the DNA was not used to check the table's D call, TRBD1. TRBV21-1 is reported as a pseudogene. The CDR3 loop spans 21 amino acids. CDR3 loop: CASSQPLETSTPPDSTDTQYF. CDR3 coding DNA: TGTGCCAGCAGCCAACCTCTTGAGACATCGACCCCCCCCGATAGCACAGATACGCAGTATTTT.

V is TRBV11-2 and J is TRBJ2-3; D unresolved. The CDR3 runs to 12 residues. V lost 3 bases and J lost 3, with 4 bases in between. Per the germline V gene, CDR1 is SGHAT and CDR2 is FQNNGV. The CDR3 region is CASSFGTDTQYF. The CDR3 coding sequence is TGTGCCAGCAGCTTCGGGACAGATACGCAGTATTTT.

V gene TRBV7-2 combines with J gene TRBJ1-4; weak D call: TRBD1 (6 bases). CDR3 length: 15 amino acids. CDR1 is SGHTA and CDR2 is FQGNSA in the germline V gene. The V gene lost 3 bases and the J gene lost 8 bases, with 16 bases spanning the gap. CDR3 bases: TGTGCCAGCAGCTTTGGGGGGGCGGCGGTCGAAAAACTGTTTTTT. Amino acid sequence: CASSFGGAAVEKLFF. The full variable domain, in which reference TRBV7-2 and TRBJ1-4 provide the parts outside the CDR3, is GAGVSQSPSNKVTEKGKDVELRCDPISGHTALYWYRQSLGQGLEFLIYFQGNSAPDKSGLPSDRFSAERTGGSVSTLTIQRTQQEDSAVYLCASSFGGAAVEKLFFGSGTQLSVL.

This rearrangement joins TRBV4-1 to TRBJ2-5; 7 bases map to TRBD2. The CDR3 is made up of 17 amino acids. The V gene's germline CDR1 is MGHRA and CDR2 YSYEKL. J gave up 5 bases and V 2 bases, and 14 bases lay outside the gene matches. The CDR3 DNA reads TGCGCCAGCAGCCAAAGTACCCGGGACGGGCGGGGGGAGACCCAGTACTTC. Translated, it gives CASSQSTRDGRGETQYF.

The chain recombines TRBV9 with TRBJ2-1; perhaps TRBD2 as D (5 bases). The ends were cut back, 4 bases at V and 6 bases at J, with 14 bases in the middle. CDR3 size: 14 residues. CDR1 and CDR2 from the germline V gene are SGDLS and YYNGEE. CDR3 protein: CASSPRGRGNEQFF. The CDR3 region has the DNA TGTGCCAGCAGCCCCCGGGGTAGAGGCAATGAGCAGTTCTTC.

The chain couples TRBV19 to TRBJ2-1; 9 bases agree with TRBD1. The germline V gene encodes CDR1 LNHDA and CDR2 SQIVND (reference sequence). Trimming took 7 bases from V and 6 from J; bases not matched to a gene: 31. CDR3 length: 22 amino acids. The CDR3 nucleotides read TGTGCCAGTAAGAGGGGTCCCGGGACAGGGTCAGAAGCTAGCGGAACGTCCAATGAGCAGTTCTTC. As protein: CASKRGPGTGSEASGTSNEQFF.

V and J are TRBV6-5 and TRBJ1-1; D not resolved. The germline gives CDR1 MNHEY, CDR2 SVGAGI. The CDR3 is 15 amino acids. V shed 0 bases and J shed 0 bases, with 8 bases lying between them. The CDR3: CASSYSRQMNTEAFF. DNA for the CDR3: TGTGCCAGCAGTTACTCGCGGCAGATGAACACTGAAGCTTTCTTT.

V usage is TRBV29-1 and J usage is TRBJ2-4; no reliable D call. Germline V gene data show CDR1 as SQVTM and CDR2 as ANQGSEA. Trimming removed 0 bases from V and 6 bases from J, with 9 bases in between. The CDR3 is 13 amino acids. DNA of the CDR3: TGCAGCGTTGAAGATCAGGATGGAAACATTCAGTACTTC. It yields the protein CSVEDQDGNIQYF.

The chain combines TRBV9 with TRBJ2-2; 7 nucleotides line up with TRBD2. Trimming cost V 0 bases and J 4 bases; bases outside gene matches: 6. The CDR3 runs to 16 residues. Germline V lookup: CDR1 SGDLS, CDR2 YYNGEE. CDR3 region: CASSVASLASTGELFF. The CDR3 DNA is TGTGCCAGCAGCGTAGCATCACTAGCGTCCACCGGGGAGCTGTTTTTT. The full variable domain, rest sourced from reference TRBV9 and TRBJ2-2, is DSGVTQTPKHLITATGQRVTLRCSPRSGDLSVYWYQQSLDQGLQFLIQYYNGEERAKGNILERFSAQQFPDLHSELNLSSLELGDSALYFCASSVASLASTGELFFGEGSRLTVL.

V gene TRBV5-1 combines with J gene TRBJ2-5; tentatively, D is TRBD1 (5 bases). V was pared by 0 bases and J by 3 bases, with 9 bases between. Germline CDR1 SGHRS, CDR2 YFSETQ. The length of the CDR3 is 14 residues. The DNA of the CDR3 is TGCGCCAGCAGCTTGGGGGCAGGGAAAGAGACCCAGTACTTC. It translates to CASSLGAGKETQYF.

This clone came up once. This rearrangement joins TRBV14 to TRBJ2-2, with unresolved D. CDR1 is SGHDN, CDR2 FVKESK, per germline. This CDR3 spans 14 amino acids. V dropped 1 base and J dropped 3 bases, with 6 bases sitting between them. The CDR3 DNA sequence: TGTGCCAGCAGCCAAGGCCGGTACACCGGGGAGCTGTTTTTT. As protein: CASSQGRYTGELFF.